The 27 T cell receptor beta chains given below trace back to one sample, sequenced in a study of blood T cell repertoires in COVID-19. Profiling relied on immunoSEQ multiplex PCR, and the TCRdb table lists in-frame clones only, not all of them. The sample includes 200,000 to 250,000 clones, more than 75% of them seen just once. Sequencing used peripheral blood. The origin of the receptors is a man aged 45-65 years with acute or convalescent COVID-19.

This clone was detected once. V usage is TRBV20-1 and J usage is TRBJ2-5; no definite D call. Per germline, CDR1 DFQATT and CDR2 SNEGSKA (reference sequence). CDR3 length: 11 amino acids. V lost 0 bases and J 7 bases, leaving 6 bases between the germline ends. The CDR3 region is CSAREEMTQYF. The CDR3 region has the DNA TGCAGTGCTAGAGAGGAGATGACCCAGTACTTC.

The chain carries TRBV11-3 and TRBJ2-2; no firm D call. This CDR3 is built from 15 residues. In germline, CDR1 is SGHNT, CDR2 YENEEA. Trimming left V 5 bases short and J 0 bases short, with 10 bases between. CDR3 residues: CASSPSAANTGELFF. The DNA for the CDR3 is TGTGCCAGCAGCCCGTCCGCGGCGAACACCGGGGAGCTGTTTTTT.

Comment on this clone: The same CDR3 also results from other DNA sequences found in this sample. This rearrangement joins TRBV12-3 or TRBV12-4 to TRBJ1-2; TRBD1 aligns across 7 bases. V trimming: 7 bases; J trimming: 9 bases; junction bases outside the gene matches: 11. The length of the CDR3 is 13 residues. The CDR3 here is CASTPARDSRYTF. CDR3 in DNA: TGTGCCAGCACCCCGGCCAGGGACAGCCGCTACACCTTC.

The chain is built from TRBV5-1 and TRBJ2-1; the D is unclear. With 2 bases removed from V and 6 bases from J, the gap between germline ends came to 9 bases. CDR3 size: 13 residues. CDR1 SGHRS and CDR2 YFSETQ come from the germline V gene. The CDR3 loop is CASSLSSSNEQFF. CDR3 coding DNA: TGCGCCAGCAGCTTAAGCTCAAGCAATGAGCAGTTCTTC.

This chain uses TRBV2 with TRBJ1-5; 11 nucleotides match TRBD1. The CDR3 runs 17 residues. The germline V gene has CDR1 SNHLY and CDR2 FYNNEI. Trimming took 6 bases from V and 2 from J; bases not matched to a gene: 9. CDR3 protein: CASRGGQGEVGNQPQHF. CDR3 DNA: TGTGCCAGCAGAGGGGGACAGGGGGAAGTAGGCAATCAGCCCCAGCATTTT.

The V gene is TRBV6-5, the J gene TRBJ1-2; 9 nucleotides align to TRBD1. The germline V gene encodes CDR1 MNHEY and CDR2 SVGAGI. This CDR3 is built from 15 residues. The V segment lost 4 bases and the J segment 2 bases; nucleotides outside the gene matches: 5. The CDR3 DNA sequence: TGTGCCAGCAGTTCACAGGGGGCGGGGAACTATGGCTACACCTTC. It codes for CASSSQGAGNYGYTF.

This clone appeared a few times. The V call is TRBV29-1, the J call TRBJ1-4, with 9 bases lining up with TRBD1. Germline-derived CDR1 and CDR2 are SQVTM and ANQGSEA. V shed 6 bases, J shed 5 bases, and the junction held 10 bases outside the gene matches. This CDR3 is built from 15 residues. CDR3 nucleotide sequence: TGCAGCGTCCGACTGACAGGGGGTAAAAATGAAAAACTGTTTTTT. Its translation is CSVRLTGGKNEKLFF.

The genes are TRBV11-1 and TRBJ2-7; D call uncertain. The CDR3 contains 14 residues. Germline CDR1 SGHAT, CDR2 FQDESV (reference sequence). V lost 5 bases, J lost 3 bases, and 14 bases lay in between. CDR3 bases: TGTGCCAGCAGCCCGACACAAAGTCGCTACGAGCAGTACTTC. It codes for CASSPTQSRYEQYF.

The V call is TRBV5-1, the J call TRBJ1-2; 8 bases are a match to TRBD1. The CDR3 has 16 amino acids. Germline V gene data show CDR1 as SGHRS and CDR2 as YFSETQ. J was trimmed by 1 base and V by 0 bases; bases with no gene match: 5. CDR3 coding DNA: TGCGCCAGCAGCTTGGACGGACAGGGAATTAACTATGGCTACACCTTC. It yields the protein CASSLDGQGINYGYTF.

This chain joins TRBV10-3 and TRBJ2-7; D unresolved. The CDR3 is 13 amino acids. V shed 10 bases and J shed 0 bases, with 13 bases lying between them. Germline V gene data show CDR1 as ENHRY and CDR2 as SYGVKD. As DNA, the CDR3 is TGTGCCAGCCTGGCCGACATCTCCTACGAGCAGTACTTC. Its protein product is CASLADISYEQYF.

The chain has TRBV7-9 and TRBJ1-5; TRBD1 might be the D (6 bases). From germline, CDR1 is SEHNR and CDR2 FQNEAQ (reference sequence). The V and J ends lost 5 bases and 1 base respectively, with 9 bases between them. The CDR3 consists of 14 residues. The CDR3 reads CASSPTGSNQPQHF. The CDR3 DNA reads as TGTGCCAGCAGCCCCACAGGGAGCAATCAGCCCCAGCATTTT. The variable domain in full, completed from reference TRBV7-9 and TRBJ1-5, reads DTGVSQNPRHKITKRGQNVTFRCDPISEHNRLYWYRQTLGQGPEFLTYFQNEAQLEKSRLLSDRFSAERPKGSFSTLEIQRTEQGDSAMYLCASSPTGSNQPQHFGDGTRLSIL.

The rearrangement uses TRBV7-8 and TRBJ1-1; the match to TRBD1 covers 8 bases. The CDR3 contains 14 residues. V dropped 5 bases and J dropped 4; count of bases not matched to a gene: 6. Germline V gene data show CDR1 as SGHVS and CDR2 as FQNEAQ. The CDR3: CASSRQGWSTEAFF. In nucleotides, the CDR3 is TGTGCCAGCAGCCGACAGGGGTGGAGCACTGAAGCTTTCTTT.

The gene calls are TRBV5-1 and TRBJ1-2; D remains unclear. Trimming stripped 0 bases from V and 6 bases from J, with 12 bases between. CDR1 SGHRS and CDR2 YFSETQ come from the germline V gene. The CDR3 covers 14 residues. CDR3 sequence reads: CASSLAGSQNGYTF. The CDR3 region has the DNA TGCGCCAGCAGCTTGGCCGGGTCGCAAAATGGCTACACCTTC.

This sequence joins TRBV6-5 and TRBJ1-3; D ambiguous. Deletions cut 6 bases from V and 3 bases from J, with 15 bases between. The CDR3 consists of 15 residues. Germline lookup yields CDR1 MNHEY and CDR2 SVGAGI. The DNA for the CDR3 is TGTGCCAGCAGCTCCGTTCCCGGGATTGGAAACACCATATATTTT. This translates into CASSSVPGIGNTIYF.

This clone was observed once. The CDR3 loop reads CASSQDRSGDYGYTF. The CDR3 DNA reads as TGTGCCAGCAGCCAAGATAGGTCAGGGGACTATGGCTACACCTTC. V and J are TRBV3-1 (or the pseudogene TRBV3-2) and TRBJ1-2, with a weak D call TRBD1 (6 bases). The length of the CDR3 is 15 residues. Germline-derived CDR1 and CDR2 are LGHDT and YNNKEL (reference sequence). Trimming left V 0 bases short and J 3 bases short, with 11 bases between.

The rearrangement uses TRBV18 and TRBJ1-1; 9 bases fit TRBD1. The CDR3 totals 15 residues. The V and J ends lost 5 bases and 4 bases, in that order; junction bases with no gene match: 8. The germline V gene encodes CDR1 KGHSH and CDR2 LQKENI. CDR3 coding DNA: TGTGCCAGCTCAAACCGGGACAGGGTTGGCACTGAAGCTTTCTTT. Residues: CASSNRDRVGTEAFF.

The V and J genes are TRBV19 and TRBJ1-4; 8 bases align to TRBD1. The CDR3 extends over 15 amino acids. The germline CDR1 and CDR2 sequences are LNHDA and SQIVND (reference sequence). The trim removed 4 bases at V and 8 bases at J, leaving 9 bases unmatched. CDR3 loop: CASSTTGQGYEKLFF. The CDR3 DNA follows: TGTGCCAGTAGTACCACCGGACAGGGATACGAAAAACTGTTTTTT.

The chain is built from TRBV7-2 and TRBJ2-1; 9 bases map to TRBD1. The J segment lost 9 bases and the V segment lost 5 bases, leaving 5 bases of the junction unmatched. The V gene's germline CDR1 is SGHTA and CDR2 FQGNSA. The CDR3 covers 13 residues. The CDR3 nucleotides read TGTGCCAGCAGCCGGGACAGGGTGGGTGAGCAGTTCTTC. This codes for CASSRDRVGEQFF. The variable domain in full, with the rest retrieved from reference TRBV7-2 and TRBJ2-1, is GAGVSQSPSNKVTEKGKDVELRCDPISGHTALYWYRQSLGQGLEFLIYFQGNSAPDKSGLPSDRFSAERTGGSVSTLTIQRTQQEDSAVYLCASSRDRVGEQFFGPGTRLTVL.

The V call is TRBV29-1, the J call TRBJ1-1, with TRBD1 identical over 7 bases. After removal of 4 bases from V and 0 bases from J, the junction contained 2 bases not matched to a gene. Germline V lookup: CDR1 SQVTM, CDR2 ANQGSEA. CDR3 length: 13 residues. Written as DNA, the CDR3 is TGCAGCGTTGGACAGGGATTGAACACTGAAGCTTTCTTT. Translation gives CSVGQGLNTEAFF. The full variable domain, rest sourced from reference TRBV29-1 and TRBJ1-1, is SAVISQKPSRDICQRGTSLTIQCQVDSQVTMMFWYRQQPGQSLTLIATANQGSEATYESGFVIDKFPISRPNLTFSTLTVSNMSPEDSSIYLCSVGQGLNTEAFFGQGTRLTVV.

The chain employs TRBV6-1 and TRBJ1-2; D possibly corresponds to TRBD1 (5 bases). Germline values: CDR1 MNHNS, CDR2 SASEGT. The CDR3 covers 13 residues. Between the trimmed V and J ends, which lost 1 base and 4 bases, there was a span of 7 bases. CDR3 sequence reads: CASSEGRGYGYTF. CDR3 DNA: TGTGCCAGCAGTGAAGGGAGGGGCTATGGCTACACCTTC.

The rearrangement links TRBV3-1 (or the pseudogene TRBV3-2) to TRBJ1-5; the match to TRBD1 covers 8 bases. CDR3 length: 19 residues. Germline V gene lookup returns CDR1 LGHDT and CDR2 YNNKEL (reference sequence). The J segment lost 0 bases and the V segment lost 7 bases, leaving 17 bases of the junction unmatched. The CDR3 bases are TGTGCCAGCAACCGCGCGGACAGGGTGGGGATCTGTAGCAATCAGCCCCAGCATTTT. Translation: CASNRADRVGICSNQPQHF.

Worth noting for this clone: One junction end disagrees with the germline gene, perhaps due to a read error. The chain links TRBV6-1 to TRBJ1-2; TRBD1 aligns across 11 bases. Germline assignment: CDR1 MNHNS and CDR2 SASEGT. The CDR3 extends over 15 amino acids. This CDR3 reads CASSEGTGGWYDYTF. CDR3 nucleotide sequence: TGTGCCAGCAGTGAAGGGACAGGGGGCTGGTATGACTACACCTTC.

V usage is TRBV24-1 and J usage is TRBJ2-2, with 7 bases identical to TRBD2. Germline CDR1 and CDR2: KGHDR and SFDVKD. Trimming removed 7 bases from V and 0 bases from J; junction bases left unmatched: 4. CDR3 length equals 15 residues. The CDR3, as DNA: TGTGCCACCAGCACTAGCGCTGCGAACACCGGGGAGCTGTTTTTT. Translation: CATSTSAANTGELFF.

The chain is built from TRBV2 and TRBJ2-2; 8 bases agree with TRBD1. The V gene end was trimmed by 6 bases and the J gene end by 5 bases; junction bases not matched to a gene: 8. The CDR3 has 15 amino acids. Germline V gives CDR1 SNHLY, CDR2 FYNNEI. CDR3 DNA: TGTGCCAGCAGCACCGGGACAGGTCAAACCGGGGAGCTGTTTTTT. It encodes CASSTGTGQTGELFF.

The J gene is TRBJ1-3, the V gene TRBV7-3; 9 positions agree with TRBD1. The germline V gene has CDR1 SGHTA and CDR2 FQGTGA. Trimming removed 5 bases from V and 10 bases from J; junction bases left unmatched: 9. The CDR3 spans 14 residues. Here the CDR3 reads CASSLDRGRWTIYF. In nucleotides, the CDR3 is TGTGCCAGCAGCCTGGACAGGGGCCGATGGACCATATATTTT. Full variable domain (missing parts from reference TRBV7-3 and TRBJ1-3): GAGVSQTPSNKVTEKGKYVELRCDPISGHTALYWYRQSLGQGPEFLIYFQGTGAADDSGLPNDRFFAVRPEGSVSTLKIQRTERGDSAVYLCASSLDRGRWTIYFGEGSWLTVV.

This clone appeared once. The CDR3 region has the DNA TGTGCCAGCAGCTTAGACCGAGAGGGGACCCAGTACTTC. It translates to CASSLDREGTQYF. The rearrangement uses TRBV11-2 and TRBJ2-5; maybe TRBD2 (5 bases). The CDR3 is 13 residues long. Trimming took 0 bases from V and 7 from J, leaving 9 bases between them. Germline values: CDR1 SGHAT, CDR2 FQNNGV.

The chain joins TRBV28 to TRBJ1-2; a possible D gene is TRBD1 (5 bases). Per germline, CDR1 MDHEN and CDR2 SYDVKM. The V gene lost 7 bases and the J gene lost 8 bases, with 20 bases spanning the gap. CDR3 length: 14 residues. The CDR3 protein is CASNLSGRGRGYTF. For the CDR3, the DNA is TGTGCCAGCAACCTAAGTGGGAGGGGCCGGGGCTACACCTTC.